The 32 T cell receptor beta chains below all came from one sample that was sequenced in a study of T cell responses to AZD1222 COVID-19 vaccine. Method: immunoSEQ multiplex PCR; TCRdb's copy keeps in-frame clones and lacks some. The sample has under 150,000 clones, around nine tenths seen once. Material: peripheral blood, obtained 28 days after the second AZD1222 dose. The receptors were sampled from an adult who received the AZD1222 COVID-19 vaccine.

The chain has TRBV7-3 and TRBJ2-6; 8 bases map to TRBD1. The germline V gene has CDR1 SGHTA and CDR2 FQGTGA. The CDR3 is made up of 19 amino acids. With 0 bases clipped from V and 0 bases from J, the junction kept 7 bases outside the gene matches. DNA for the CDR3: TGTGCCAGCAGCTTAACTGGGACAGGTCTGTTCTCTGGGGCCAACGTCCTGACTTTC. Amino acids: CASSLTGTGLFSGANVLTF.

This clone has more than one count but fewer than ten. The genes are TRBV6-5 and TRBJ2-6, with D hard to call. Trimming took 4 bases from V and 3 from J, leaving 7 bases between them. CDR1 is MNHEY and CDR2 is SVGAGI in the germline V gene. The CDR3 has 14 residues. The CDR3 DNA is TGTGCCAGCAGTTCCCAAGGTGGGGCCAACGTCCTGACTTTC. Its translation is CASSSQGGANVLTF.

The chain has TRBV14 and TRBJ2-5; no reliable D call. Trimming took off 2 bases at V and 4 bases at J, with 2 bases between the two ends. CDR1 and CDR2 from the germline V gene are SGHDN and FVKESK. The CDR3 is 11 residues long. In DNA form, the CDR3 reads TGTGCCAGCAGCCAATCAGAGACCCAGTACTTC. Amino acid sequence: CASSQSETQYF.

The chain carries TRBV7-9 and TRBJ1-5; D is perhaps TRBD1 (6 bases). Trimming shortened V by 5 bases and J by 3 bases, and 11 bases separated the two germline ends. Germline V gene data show CDR1 as SEHNR and CDR2 as FQNEAQ (reference sequence). The length of the CDR3 is 14 residues. CDR3 nucleotide sequence: TGTGCCAGCAGCCCTGGGGGGGCCAATCAGCCCCAGCATTTT. This gives the protein CASSPGGANQPQHF.

The chain carries TRBV2 and TRBJ1-1, with a weak D call TRBD1 (6 bases). Trimming pared 0 bases from V and 0 bases from J, leaving 14 bases between. Germline CDR1 reads SNHLY; CDR2 reads FYNNEI. The CDR3 has 17 residues. Here the CDR3 reads CASSEAYKGVLNTEAFF. DNA for the CDR3: TGTGCCAGCAGTGAAGCTTATAAGGGGGTACTGAACACTGAAGCTTTCTTT.

The chain joins TRBV7-9 to TRBJ1-3; perhaps TRBD1 as D (6 bases). The V gene lost 2 bases and the J gene lost 4 bases, with 15 bases spanning the gap. This CDR3 comprises 16 residues. Germline V gives CDR1 SEHNR, CDR2 FQNEAQ (reference sequence). The CDR3 spells CASSLNLGALGNTIYF. In nucleotides, the CDR3 is TGTGCCAGCAGCTTAAATCTGGGGGCTTTGGGAAACACCATATATTTT. Drawing the rest from reference TRBV7-9 and TRBJ1-3, the complete variable domain is DTGVSQNPRHKITKRGQNVTFRCDPISEHNRLYWYRQTLGQGPEFLTYFQNEAQLEKSRLLSDRFSAERPKGSFSTLEIQRTEQGDSAMYLCASSLNLGALGNTIYFGEGSWLTVV.

V and J are TRBV18 and TRBJ1-1; no definite D call. The CDR3 spans 14 residues. Trimming cost V 3 bases and J 1 base, with 9 bases left between them. Germline CDR1 is KGHSH and CDR2 is LQKENI. The CDR3 protein is CASSPSAGNTEAFF. The CDR3 nucleotides read TGTGCCAGCTCACCGAGCGCGGGGAACACTGAAGCTTTCTTT.

The chain recombines TRBV27 with TRBJ1-3; possible D gene TRBD1, 6 bases. Trimming stripped 5 bases from V and 8 bases from J, with 16 bases between. The CDR3 contains 14 residues. Germline V lookup: CDR1 MNHEY, CDR2 SMNVEV (reference sequence). The CDR3 DNA sequence: TGTGCCAGCAGTCGTCGCGGAGGGGGACACACCATATATTTT. It encodes CASSRRGGGHTIYF.

In its sample, this clone was seen once. J is TRBJ2-2 and V is TRBV4-3, with unresolved D. There are 13 residues in the CDR3. The V gene's germline CDR1 is LGHNA and CDR2 YSLEER. Trimming pared 0 bases from V and 6 bases from J, leaving 5 bases between. The CDR3 protein is CASSQDWAGELFF. CDR3 DNA: TGCGCCAGCAGCCAAGATTGGGCCGGGGAGCTGTTTTTT.

The CDR3 DNA follows: TGTGCCAGTAAGACTAGGGTTGGGATAGATACGCAGTATTTT. As protein: CASKTRVGIDTQYF. The rearrangement uses TRBV27 and TRBJ2-3; weak D call: TRBD2 (6 bases). Germline CDR1 reads MNHEY; CDR2 reads SMNVEV (reference sequence). The CDR3 loop spans 14 amino acids. Trimming pared 9 bases from V and 5 bases from J, leaving 18 bases between.

The chain has TRBV28 and TRBJ1-3; TRBD1 is a possible D gene (5 bases). This CDR3 region has 14 residues. Trimming shortened V by 5 bases and J by 0 bases, and 8 bases separated the two germline ends. Per the germline V gene, CDR1 is MDHEN and CDR2 is SYDVKM. Here the CDR3 reads CASSNTGSGNTIYF. DNA of the CDR3: TGTGCCAGCAGTAATACAGGCTCTGGAAACACCATATATTTT. Using reference TRBV28 and TRBJ1-3 for the parts outside the CDR3, the full variable domain is DVKVTQSSRYLVKRTGEKVFLECVQDMDHENMFWYRQDPGLGLRLIYFSYDVKMKEKGDIPEGYSVSREKKERFSLILESASTNQTSMYLCASSNTGSGNTIYFGEGSWLTVV.

This clone showed up many times. CDR3 in DNA: TGTGCCAGCAGCCTAGGACAGGGGTGGTACACCATATATTTT. This gives the protein CASSLGQGWYTIYF. The rearrangement joins TRBV7-9 to TRBJ1-3; 9 nucleotides align to TRBD1. V was clipped by 5 bases and J by 8 bases; unmatched bases: 7. Germline V CDR1 and CDR2: SEHNR, FQNEAQ (reference sequence). This CDR3 is 14 amino acids long.

The genes are TRBV14 and TRBJ2-3; 7 positions agree with TRBD2. The germline V gene encodes CDR1 SGHDN and CDR2 FVKESK. The CDR3 is 17 amino acids. Trimming removed 1 base from V and 0 bases from J; junction bases left unmatched: 7. The CDR3 region is CASSQGFRRESTDTQYF. The CDR3 DNA reads TGTGCCAGCAGCCAAGGATTCAGGCGGGAGAGCACAGATACGCAGTATTTT.

The chain joins TRBV5-4 to TRBJ2-7, with TRBD1 matching over 8 bases. V lost 3 bases and J lost 3; bases outside the gene matches: 8. Germline CDR1 is SGHNT and CDR2 is YYREEE (reference sequence). The CDR3 is 15 amino acids. CDR3 coding DNA: TGTGCCAGCAGCTCTGCCGGGACAGGAGGCTACGAGCAGTACTTC. The encoded protein is CASSSAGTGGYEQYF.

The chain recombines TRBV7-7 with TRBJ2-1, with 12 positions matching TRBD2. Germline CDR1 and CDR2: SSHAT and FNYEAQ (reference sequence). The CDR3 sequence is 15 residues long. The junction had 12 bases not matched to a gene; V was cut back by 10 bases and J by 8 bases. This CDR3 is CATRPLAGGPHEQFF. In nucleotides, the CDR3 is TGTGCCACCCGTCCGCTAGCGGGAGGGCCCCATGAGCAGTTCTTC.

V gene TRBV9 combines with J gene TRBJ2-2, with 9 nucleotides matching TRBD1. The CDR3 spans 16 residues. CDR1 is SGDLS, CDR2 YYNGEE, per germline. Germline trimming cut 3 bases from V and 3 bases from J; bases unmatched to any gene: 6. The CDR3 DNA reads as TGTGCCAGCAGCGCAGGGACAGGGCGGGACACCGGGGAGCTGTTTTTT. Residues: CASSAGTGRDTGELFF.

The rearrangement uses TRBV11-2 and TRBJ1-2; no clear D gene. This CDR3 has 12 amino acids. CDR1 and CDR2 (germline): SGHAT, FQNNGV. Trimming pared 5 bases from V and 5 bases from J, leaving 9 bases between. The CDR3 sequence is CASSLSRYGYTF. CDR3 nucleotide sequence: TGTGCCAGCAGCCTTAGCCGGTATGGCTACACCTTC.

This clone came up once. CDR3: CASSLKFAGNTEAFF. In DNA, the CDR3 is TGTGCCAGCAGTCTTAAATTTGCCGGGAACACTGAAGCTTTCTTT. V gene TRBV11-1 combines with J gene TRBJ1-1; D call uncertain. From germline, CDR1 is SGHAT and CDR2 FQDESV (reference sequence). The ends were cut back, 6 bases at V and 1 base at J, with 15 bases in the middle. The CDR3 runs to 15 residues.

The chain links TRBV5-1 to TRBJ1-5; a possible D gene is TRBD1 (6 bases). The length of the CDR3 is 16 residues. The V end lost 0 bases, the J end lost 0 bases, and 10 bases lay between the germline ends. Per the germline V gene, CDR1 is SGHRS and CDR2 is YFSETQ. The CDR3 region is CASSLEGTHSNQPQHF. Here the CDR3 DNA reads TGCGCCAGCAGCTTGGAGGGGACACATAGCAATCAGCCCCAGCATTTT.

The J gene is TRBJ1-1, the V gene TRBV7-2, with 11 nucleotides matching TRBD1. CDR1 SGHTA and CDR2 FQGNSA come from the germline V gene. Trimming cost V 4 bases and J 4 bases; bases outside gene matches: 5. The CDR3 has 15 residues. The CDR3 sequence: CASSSTGTGGTEAFF. The CDR3 DNA reads as TGTGCCAGCAGCTCTACGGGGACAGGGGGCACTGAAGCTTTCTTT.

The rearrangement links TRBV27 to TRBJ1-1, with TRBD1 matching over 9 bases. The CDR3 is 13 amino acids. Trimming cost V 7 bases and J 4 bases; bases outside gene matches: 4. The germline V gene encodes CDR1 MNHEY and CDR2 SMNVEV (reference sequence). The CDR3 DNA reads as TGTGCCAGCAAAGGGACAGGGCTCACTGAAGCTTTCTTT. It encodes CASKGTGLTEAFF.

This clone was found once. The chain joins TRBV7-9 to TRBJ1-2; 9 nucleotides line up with TRBD1. The ends lost 5 bases at V and 4 bases at J; junction bases unmatched: 11. The CDR3 has 16 amino acids. Germline CDR1 and CDR2: SEHNR and FQNEAQ (reference sequence). CDR3 sequence reads: CASSPPPGQGSYGYTF. As DNA, the CDR3 is TGTGCCAGCAGCCCTCCTCCGGGACAGGGATCCTATGGCTACACCTTC.

V usage is TRBV25-1 and J usage is TRBJ1-2, with 11 positions matching TRBD1. The CDR3 is 16 residues long. Germline CDR1 reads MGHDK; CDR2 reads SYGVNS. With V trimmed by 6 bases and J by 7 bases, 13 bases remained unmatched. CDR3: CASSPAVGQGASGYTF. In nucleotides, the CDR3 is TGTGCCAGCAGCCCAGCCGTTGGACAGGGGGCTAGTGGCTACACCTTC.

This chain connects TRBV19 to TRBJ2-2, with 9 nucleotides matching TRBD1. The CDR3 covers 15 residues. The germline V gene encodes CDR1 LNHDA and CDR2 SQIVND (reference sequence). Losses at the gene ends were 7 bases for V and 2 bases for J; bases not matched to a gene: 5. CDR3 loop: CASTWTGANTGELFF. CDR3 nucleotides: TGTGCCAGTACCTGGACAGGGGCTAACACCGGGGAGCTGTTTTTT. The full variable domain, completed using reference TRBV19 and TRBJ2-2, is DGGITQSPKYLFRKEGQNVTLSCEQNLNHDAMYWYRQDPGQGLRLIYYSQIVNDFQKGDIAEGYSVSREKKESFPLTVTSAQKNPTAFYLCASTWTGANTGELFFGEGSRLTVL.

This sequence joins TRBV24-1 and TRBJ1-4; D possibly corresponds to TRBD1 (5 bases). This CDR3 contains 15 residues. Deletions cut 2 bases from V and 4 bases from J, with 10 bases between. Germline CDR1 is KGHDR and CDR2 is SFDVKD. The CDR3 DNA is TGTGCCACCAGTGATTCCCGGGACGGTAATGAAAAACTGTTTTTT. Residues: CATSDSRDGNEKLFF.

V gene TRBV4-1 combines with J gene TRBJ2-2, with a weak D call TRBD1 (6 bases). CDR1 and CDR2 from the germline V gene are MGHRA and YSYEKL. CDR3 length equals 14 residues. The ends were cut back, 2 bases at V and 5 bases at J, with 9 bases in the middle. CDR3 residues: CASSQPRGTGELFF. CDR3 sequence (DNA): TGCGCCAGCAGCCAACCCAGGGGTACCGGGGAGCTGTTTTTT.

V is TRBV5-8 and J is TRBJ2-2; D is undetermined. The V end lost 2 bases, the J end lost 5 bases, and 13 bases lay between the germline ends. There are 15 residues in the CDR3. Germline lookup yields CDR1 SGHTS and CDR2 YDEGEE. CDR3 sequence reads: CASSLPRAVTGELFF. The CDR3 nucleotides read TGTGCCAGCAGCTTACCAAGGGCAGTGACCGGGGAGCTGTTTTTT. The full variable domain, its missing parts supplied by reference TRBV5-8 and TRBJ2-2, is EAGVTQSPTHLIKTRGQQATLRCSPISGHTSVYWYQQALGLGLQFLLWYDEGEERNRGNFPPRFSGRQFPNYSSELNVNALELEDSALYLCASSLPRAVTGELFFGEGSRLTVL.

V gene TRBV4-3 combines with J gene TRBJ2-7, with 8 positions matching TRBD1. Losses at the gene ends were 0 bases for V and 7 bases for J; bases not matched to a gene: 8. Germline loops: CDR1 LGHNA, CDR2 YSLEER. The CDR3 extends over 15 amino acids. DNA for the CDR3: TGCGCCAGCAGCCAAGATCCAGGACAGGGATATGAGCAGTACGTC. Encoded protein: CASSQDPGQGYEQYV.

This chain joins TRBV7-9 and TRBJ1-1, with D perhaps matching TRBD1 (5 bases). Trimming removed 1 base at V and 6 bases at J, with 18 bases between. This CDR3 has 16 amino acids. Per the germline V gene, CDR1 is SEHNR and CDR2 is FQNEAQ (reference sequence). DNA of the CDR3: TGTGCCAGCAGCTTAGGTCAGGGCGCGCCGAAAGCTGAAGCTTTCTTT. This encodes CASSLGQGAPKAEAFF.

The chain recombines TRBV30 with TRBJ2-3; D unclear. CDR1 and CDR2 from the germline V gene are GTSNPN and SVGIG (reference sequence). Trimming stripped 0 bases from V and 6 bases from J, with 10 bases between. The CDR3 length is 13 residues. The CDR3 reads CAWSVLVPDTQYF. The CDR3 DNA follows: TGTGCCTGGAGTGTACTGGTACCGGATACGCAGTATTTT.

This chain connects TRBV27 to TRBJ1-1; D uncertain. V lost 5 bases to trimming and J lost 4 bases, with 14 bases between them. The germline CDR1 and CDR2 sequences are MNHEY and SMNVEV (reference sequence). This CDR3 contains 14 residues. The CDR3 DNA sequence: TGTGCCAGCAGTCCCAGGCACCTGAGCACTGAAGCTTTCTTT. It codes for CASSPRHLSTEAFF.

The V and J genes are TRBV12-3 or TRBV12-4 and TRBJ1-2; perhaps TRBD1 as D (5 bases). The CDR3 loop spans 12 amino acids. V was trimmed by 6 bases and J by 8 bases, leaving 13 bases between them. This CDR3 is CASSSGLDGYTF. The DNA for the CDR3 is TGTGCCAGCAGCTCAGGGTTAGACGGCTACACCTTC.